This passage covers 26 T cell receptor beta chains from one sample sequenced in a study of cytomegalovirus exposure and HLA in healthy donors (dated by TCRdb to about 2017). Receptor libraries were prepared by the immunoSEQ multiplex PCR assay. The multiplex PCR relied on a mix of 60 forward primers for TCR Vbeta segments and 13 reverse primers for TCR Jbeta segments. TCRdb retrieved this table from immuneACCESS and kept in-frame rearrangements only. Not all clones are present; in checked studies, unresolved V genes account for under half, and no reason is known for the remainder. In all, the sample holds fewer than 200,000 clones, and over 70% of those were seen once. The ten largest clones add up to about 2.3% of the sample. Sequences were obtained from PBMCs. The receptor source for this set is a woman in her 30s in good health and CMV-seronegative.

V and J are TRBV6-5 and TRBJ2-7; the match to TRBD1 covers 7 bases. CDR1 is MNHEY, CDR2 SVGAGI, per germline. The CDR3 loop spans 15 amino acids. With V trimmed by 2 bases and J by 6 bases, 10 bases remained unmatched. The CDR3 DNA sequence: TGTGCCAGCAGTTACGAGGGGGCGCAGCTGACCGAGCAGTACTTC. Translated, it gives CASSYEGAQLTEQYF.

The chain carries TRBV6-1 and TRBJ1-1; TRBD1 matches at 7 bases. CDR1 MNHNS and CDR2 SASEGT come from the germline V gene. CDR3 length equals 13 residues. The V and J ends lost 5 bases and 7 bases, in that order; junction bases with no gene match: 7. The CDR3 DNA is TGTGCCAGCAGTCCGGGAAGACAGGGTGAAGCTTTCTTT. Encoded protein: CASSPGRQGEAFF.

The V and J genes are TRBV28 and TRBJ2-2, with 7 bases fitting TRBD1. CDR3 length: 16 amino acids. V gave up 7 bases and J gave up 6 bases; unmatched junction bases: 14. Germline V gives CDR1 MDHEN, CDR2 SYDVKM. Here the CDR3 DNA reads TGTGCCAGCAACCCACAATTAAGGGGGCGGGCCGGGGAGCTGTTTTTT. It specifies CASNPQLRGRAGELFF.

V and J are TRBV18 and TRBJ1-6; 7 bases match TRBD1. Germline CDR1 KGHSH, CDR2 LQKENI. V was pared by 3 bases and J by 8 bases, with 13 bases of the junction left unmatched. This CDR3 is built from 17 residues. CDR3 nucleotide sequence: TGTGCCAGCTCACCCCGGACAGGCTCTACCAGGGATTCACCCCTCCACTTT. As protein: CASSPRTGSTRDSPLHF.

This chain uses TRBV4-1 with TRBJ1-4; 7 positions match TRBD1. Germline V gene data show CDR1 as MGHRA and CDR2 as YSYEKL. The ends lost 3 bases at V and 5 bases at J; junction bases unmatched: 6. CDR3 length: 15 residues. The CDR3 here is CASSQPGQRNEKLFF. As DNA, the CDR3 is TGCGCCAGCAGCCAGCCGGGACAGAGAAATGAAAAACTGTTTTTT.

V usage is TRBV6-5 and J usage is TRBJ2-7; D is unclear. The V gene lost 5 bases and the J gene lost 2 bases, with 16 bases spanning the gap. The CDR3 is made up of 15 amino acids. The germline V gene encodes CDR1 MNHEY and CDR2 SVGAGI. The DNA for the CDR3 is TGTGCCAGCAGTCCAGATCTCGGGTCTACCTACGAGCAGTACTTC. Translation: CASSPDLGSTYEQYF.

This clone was observed a few times. The chain joins TRBV5-4 to TRBJ2-1; 9 nucleotides align to TRBD2. The V gene's germline CDR1 is SGHNT and CDR2 YYREEE (reference sequence). CDR3 length equals 14 residues. The trim removed 2 bases at V and 5 bases at J, leaving 2 bases unmatched. The CDR3 is CASSFQRGDNEQFF. The CDR3 coding sequence is TGTGCCAGCAGCTTCCAGCGGGGGGACAATGAGCAGTTCTTC.

The chain combines TRBV5-6 with TRBJ2-1, with a tentative D call TRBD1 (5 bases). This CDR3 has 14 residues. Germline V gene data show CDR1 as SGHDT and CDR2 as YYEEEE. The ends were cut back, 4 bases at V and 6 bases at J, with 14 bases in the middle. The CDR3 coding sequence is TGTGCCAGCAGCCCAATGTATGGGGCCAATGAGCAGTTCTTC. It translates to CASSPMYGANEQFF.

The V call is TRBV7-2, the J call TRBJ2-3; D might be TRBD2 (5 bases). The germline V gene encodes CDR1 SGHTA and CDR2 FQGNSA. The CDR3 runs 15 residues. V was shortened by 5 bases and J by 2 bases, with 14 bases between the two germline ends. CDR3 in DNA: TGTGCCAGCAGCAAAGCGGACGCTAACACAGATACGCAGTATTTT. It translates to CASSKADANTDTQYF.

This clone was found once. V usage is TRBV6-6 and J usage is TRBJ2-1; the D is unclear. CDR3 length: 15 residues. Trimming shortened V by 4 bases and J by 8 bases, and 18 bases separated the two germline ends. Germline V CDR1 and CDR2: MNHNY, SVGAGI (reference sequence). CDR3 bases: TGTGCCAGCAGTTTTGACGGCGGTTTTGGTGATGAGCAGTTCTTC. Translating gives CASSFDGGFGDEQFF.

The chain is built from TRBV18 and TRBJ2-5, with 9 bases identical to TRBD2. CDR1 KGHSH and CDR2 LQKENI come from the germline V gene. Trimming removed 4 bases from V and 3 bases from J; junction bases left unmatched: 6. The CDR3 sequence is 15 residues long. The CDR3 bases are TGTGCCAGCTCACTTGTAGCGGGAGCGAAAGAGACCCAGTACTTC. Protein: CASSLVAGAKETQYF.

The chain recombines TRBV30 with TRBJ1-5, with D possibly TRBD1 on 5 matching bases. V shed 2 bases and J shed 7 bases, with 12 bases lying between them. Germline assignment: CDR1 GTSNPN and CDR2 SVGIG (reference sequence). The CDR3 runs to 13 residues. This chain's CDR3 is CAWSRGGYQPQHF. The CDR3 DNA reads as TGTGCCTGGAGTCGCGGGGGGTACCAGCCCCAGCATTTT.

The count of this clone is one. This chain uses TRBV2 with TRBJ1-2; D call uncertain. The germline V gene has CDR1 SNHLY and CDR2 FYNNEI. The CDR3 totals 17 residues. Trimming took 6 bases from V and 4 from J, leaving 24 bases between them. CDR3 DNA sequence: TGTGCCAGCAGGGGCGATTTTCAGGACTCATTATCCTATGGCTACACCTTC. Translating it yields CASRGDFQDSLSYGYTF.

The rearrangement uses TRBV19 and TRBJ2-2; TRBD1 matches at 7 bases. The germline V gene has CDR1 LNHDA and CDR2 SQIVND (reference sequence). Trimming cost V 7 bases and J 3 bases; bases outside gene matches: 5. CDR3 size: 14 residues. The CDR3 protein is CASKGTVDTGELFF. In nucleotides, the CDR3 is TGTGCCAGTAAAGGGACAGTGGACACCGGGGAGCTGTTTTTT.

This clone was seen only once. This chain joins TRBV28 and TRBJ1-5; D is unclear. CDR1 and CDR2 from the germline V gene are MDHEN and SYDVKM. V dropped 6 bases and J dropped 2 bases, with 20 bases sitting between them. The CDR3 is made up of 17 amino acids. CDR3 nucleotides: TGTGCCAGCAGCCGTCCCGGCGGGGAAAGGGGCAATCAGCCCCAGCATTTT. This translates into CASSRPGGERGNQPQHF.

This chain connects TRBV28 to TRBJ2-7, with D uncertain. This CDR3 has 13 amino acids. Germline loops: CDR1 MDHEN, CDR2 SYDVKM. Trimming cost V 6 bases and J 4 bases, with 13 bases left between them. The CDR3 region is CASSISLGYEQYF. In nucleotides, the CDR3 is TGTGCCAGCAGCATCTCCCTCGGTTACGAGCAGTACTTC.

The V gene is TRBV7-3, the J gene TRBJ2-2; D remains ambiguous. The CDR3 contains 13 residues. The germline V and J ends were trimmed by 3 bases and 4 bases, with 6 bases remaining between them. Germline assignment: CDR1 SGHTA and CDR2 FQGTGA. The DNA for the CDR3 is TGTGCCAGCAGCTTTAAAGCCACCGGGGAGCTGTTTTTT. Its protein product is CASSFKATGELFF.

The V gene is TRBV5-1, the J gene TRBJ2-2; TRBD2 is a possible D gene (6 bases). Trimming took off 3 bases at V and 3 bases at J, with 12 bases between the two ends. Germline V gene sequence: CDR1 SGHRS, CDR2 YFSETQ. The CDR3 loop spans 15 amino acids. DNA of the CDR3: TGCGCCAGCAGCTCCCTTGGCGGGGACACCGGGGAGCTGTTTTTT. It codes for CASSSLGGDTGELFF.

The genes are TRBV4-1 and TRBJ1-4; possible D gene TRBD1, 5 bases. The CDR3 length is 13 residues. Germline CDR1 MGHRA, CDR2 YSYEKL. Between the trimmed V and J ends, which lost 1 base and 8 bases, there was a span of 8 bases. The CDR3 region has the DNA TGCGCCAGCAGCCAAGTCAGGGTCGAAAAACTGTTTTTT. Protein sequence: CASSQVRVEKLFF.

This chain links TRBV27 with TRBJ1-5; D remains unclear. Germline CDR1 reads MNHEY; CDR2 reads SMNVEV (reference sequence). Deletions cut 6 bases from V and 9 bases from J, with 15 bases between. The CDR3 loop spans 13 amino acids. CDR3 amino acids: CASSRGSSPPQHF. CDR3 DNA sequence: TGTGCCAGCAGCAGAGGGTCGTCGCCGCCCCAGCATTTT.

The chain is built from TRBV4-3 and TRBJ2-5, with TRBD1 matching 9 bases. Trimming cost V 0 bases and J 4 bases; bases outside gene matches: 6. Germline V gives CDR1 LGHNA, CDR2 YSLEER. The CDR3 loop spans 16 amino acids. The CDR3 loop reads CASSQDRTGVGETQYF. CDR3 nucleotide sequence: TGCGCCAGCAGCCAAGATCGGACAGGGGTGGGAGAGACCCAGTACTTC.

This clone was seen just once. The V gene is TRBV11-3, the J gene TRBJ2-2; D gene ambiguous. The CDR3 totals 13 residues. Trimming shortened V by 0 bases and J by 5 bases, and 4 bases separated the two germline ends. Germline CDR1 SGHNT, CDR2 YENEEA. CDR3 amino acids: CASSLEQTGELFF. CDR3 sequence (DNA): TGTGCCAGCAGCTTAGAACAGACCGGGGAGCTGTTTTTT. Together with reference TRBV11-3 and TRBJ2-2, the CDR3 gives the full variable domain: EAGVVQSPRYKIIEKKQPVAFWCNPISGHNTLYWYLQNLGQGPELLIRYENEEAVDDSQLPKDRFSAERLKGVDSTLKIQPAELGDSAVYLCASSLEQTGELFFGEGSRLTVL.

This sequence joins TRBV7-8 and TRBJ1-5; D ambiguous. Germline V gene lookup returns CDR1 SGHVS and CDR2 FQNEAQ. The CDR3 contains 13 residues. The V and J ends lost 5 bases and 8 bases respectively, with 13 bases between them. For the CDR3, the DNA is TGTGCCAGCAGCCCACTGCAGGAGGAGCCCCAGCATTTT. The encoded protein is CASSPLQEEPQHF.

The chain carries TRBV5-4 and TRBJ2-1, with 8 positions matching TRBD2. CDR3 length: 15 residues. Trimming took 1 base from V and 2 from J; bases not matched to a gene: 2. CDR1 and CDR2 (germline): SGHNT, YYREEE (reference sequence). The CDR3 nucleotides are TGTGCCAGCAGCTTGACACTAGCGGCCTACAATGAGCAGTTCTTC. Translated: CASSLTLAAYNEQFF. The full variable domain, with the rest looked up from reference TRBV5-4 and TRBJ2-1, is ETGVTQSPTHLIKTRGQQVTLRCSSQSGHNTVSWYQQALGQGPQFIFQYYREEENGRGNFPPRFSGLQFPNYSSELNVNALELDDSALYLCASSLTLAAYNEQFFGPGTRLTVL.

J is TRBJ2-1 and V is TRBV7-8; no reliable D call. CDR1 SGHVS and CDR2 FQNEAQ come from the germline V gene. CDR3 length: 12 amino acids. Deletions cut 5 bases from V and 7 bases from J, with 9 bases between. The CDR3 is CASSPTDNEQFF. CDR3 bases: TGTGCCAGCAGCCCTACCGATAATGAGCAGTTCTTC.

The table lists this clone with a count of one. The rearrangement links TRBV5-4 to TRBJ2-7; 9 positions match TRBD2. J lost 2 bases, V lost 0 bases, and 3 bases had no gene match. The CDR3 covers 15 residues. Germline CDR1 SGHNT, CDR2 YYREEE (reference sequence). Written as DNA, the CDR3 is TGTGCCAGCAGCTTGGGACTAGCGGCCACCTACGAGCAGTACTTC. Protein product: CASSLGLAATYEQYF.